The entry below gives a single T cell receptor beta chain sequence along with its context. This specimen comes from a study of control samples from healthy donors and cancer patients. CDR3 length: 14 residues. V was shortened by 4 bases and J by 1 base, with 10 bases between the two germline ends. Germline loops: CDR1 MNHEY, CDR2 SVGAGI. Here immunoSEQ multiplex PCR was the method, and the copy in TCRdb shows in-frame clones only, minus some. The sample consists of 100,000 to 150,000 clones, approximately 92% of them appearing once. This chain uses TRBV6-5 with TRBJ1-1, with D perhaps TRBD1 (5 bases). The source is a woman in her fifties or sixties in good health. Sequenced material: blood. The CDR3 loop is CASSSPTANTEAFF. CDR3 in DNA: TGTGCCAGCAGTTCCCCGACAGCGAACACTGAAGCTTTCTTT.